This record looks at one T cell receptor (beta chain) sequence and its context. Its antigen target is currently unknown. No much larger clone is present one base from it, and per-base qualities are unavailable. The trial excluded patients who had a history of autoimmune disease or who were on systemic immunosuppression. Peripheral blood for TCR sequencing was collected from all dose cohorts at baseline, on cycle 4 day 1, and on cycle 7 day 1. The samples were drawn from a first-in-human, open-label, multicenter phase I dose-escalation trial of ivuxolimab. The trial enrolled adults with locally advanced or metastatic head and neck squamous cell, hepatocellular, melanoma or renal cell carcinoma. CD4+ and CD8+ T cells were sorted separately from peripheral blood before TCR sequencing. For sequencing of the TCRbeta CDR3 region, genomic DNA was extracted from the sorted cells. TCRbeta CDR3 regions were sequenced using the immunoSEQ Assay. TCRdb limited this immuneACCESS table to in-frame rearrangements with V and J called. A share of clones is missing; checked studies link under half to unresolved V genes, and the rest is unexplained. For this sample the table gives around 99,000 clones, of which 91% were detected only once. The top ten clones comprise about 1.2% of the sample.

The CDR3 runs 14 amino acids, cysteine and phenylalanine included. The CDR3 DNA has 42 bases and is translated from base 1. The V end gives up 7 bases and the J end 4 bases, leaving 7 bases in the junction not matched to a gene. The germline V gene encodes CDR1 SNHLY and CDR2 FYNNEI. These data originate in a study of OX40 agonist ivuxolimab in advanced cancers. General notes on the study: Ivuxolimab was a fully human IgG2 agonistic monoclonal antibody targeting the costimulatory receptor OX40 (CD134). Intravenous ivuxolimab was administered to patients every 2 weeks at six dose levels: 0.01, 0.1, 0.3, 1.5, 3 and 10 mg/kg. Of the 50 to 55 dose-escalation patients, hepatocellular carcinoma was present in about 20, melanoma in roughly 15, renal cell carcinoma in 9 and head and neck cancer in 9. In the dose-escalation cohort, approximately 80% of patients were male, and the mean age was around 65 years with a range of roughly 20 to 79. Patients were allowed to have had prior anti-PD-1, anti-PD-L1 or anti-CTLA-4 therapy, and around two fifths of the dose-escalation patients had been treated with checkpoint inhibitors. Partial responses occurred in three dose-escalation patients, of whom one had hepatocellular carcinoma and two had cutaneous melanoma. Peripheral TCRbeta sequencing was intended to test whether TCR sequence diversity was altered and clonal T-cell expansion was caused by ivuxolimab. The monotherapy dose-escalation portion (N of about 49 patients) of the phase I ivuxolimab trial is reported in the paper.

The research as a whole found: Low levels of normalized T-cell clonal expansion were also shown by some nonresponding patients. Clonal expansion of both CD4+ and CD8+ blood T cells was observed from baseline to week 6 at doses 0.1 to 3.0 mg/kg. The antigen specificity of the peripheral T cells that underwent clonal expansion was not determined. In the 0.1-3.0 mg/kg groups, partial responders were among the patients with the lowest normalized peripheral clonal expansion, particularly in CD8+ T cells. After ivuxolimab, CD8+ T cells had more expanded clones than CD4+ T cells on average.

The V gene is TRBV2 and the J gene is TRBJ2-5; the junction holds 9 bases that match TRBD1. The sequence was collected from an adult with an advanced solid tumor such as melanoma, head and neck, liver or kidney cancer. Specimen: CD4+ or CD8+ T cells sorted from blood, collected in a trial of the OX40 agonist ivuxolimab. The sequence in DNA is TGTGCCAGCAAACCGGGACAGGGCGGAGAGACCCAGTACTTC. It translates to CASKPGQGGETQYF.